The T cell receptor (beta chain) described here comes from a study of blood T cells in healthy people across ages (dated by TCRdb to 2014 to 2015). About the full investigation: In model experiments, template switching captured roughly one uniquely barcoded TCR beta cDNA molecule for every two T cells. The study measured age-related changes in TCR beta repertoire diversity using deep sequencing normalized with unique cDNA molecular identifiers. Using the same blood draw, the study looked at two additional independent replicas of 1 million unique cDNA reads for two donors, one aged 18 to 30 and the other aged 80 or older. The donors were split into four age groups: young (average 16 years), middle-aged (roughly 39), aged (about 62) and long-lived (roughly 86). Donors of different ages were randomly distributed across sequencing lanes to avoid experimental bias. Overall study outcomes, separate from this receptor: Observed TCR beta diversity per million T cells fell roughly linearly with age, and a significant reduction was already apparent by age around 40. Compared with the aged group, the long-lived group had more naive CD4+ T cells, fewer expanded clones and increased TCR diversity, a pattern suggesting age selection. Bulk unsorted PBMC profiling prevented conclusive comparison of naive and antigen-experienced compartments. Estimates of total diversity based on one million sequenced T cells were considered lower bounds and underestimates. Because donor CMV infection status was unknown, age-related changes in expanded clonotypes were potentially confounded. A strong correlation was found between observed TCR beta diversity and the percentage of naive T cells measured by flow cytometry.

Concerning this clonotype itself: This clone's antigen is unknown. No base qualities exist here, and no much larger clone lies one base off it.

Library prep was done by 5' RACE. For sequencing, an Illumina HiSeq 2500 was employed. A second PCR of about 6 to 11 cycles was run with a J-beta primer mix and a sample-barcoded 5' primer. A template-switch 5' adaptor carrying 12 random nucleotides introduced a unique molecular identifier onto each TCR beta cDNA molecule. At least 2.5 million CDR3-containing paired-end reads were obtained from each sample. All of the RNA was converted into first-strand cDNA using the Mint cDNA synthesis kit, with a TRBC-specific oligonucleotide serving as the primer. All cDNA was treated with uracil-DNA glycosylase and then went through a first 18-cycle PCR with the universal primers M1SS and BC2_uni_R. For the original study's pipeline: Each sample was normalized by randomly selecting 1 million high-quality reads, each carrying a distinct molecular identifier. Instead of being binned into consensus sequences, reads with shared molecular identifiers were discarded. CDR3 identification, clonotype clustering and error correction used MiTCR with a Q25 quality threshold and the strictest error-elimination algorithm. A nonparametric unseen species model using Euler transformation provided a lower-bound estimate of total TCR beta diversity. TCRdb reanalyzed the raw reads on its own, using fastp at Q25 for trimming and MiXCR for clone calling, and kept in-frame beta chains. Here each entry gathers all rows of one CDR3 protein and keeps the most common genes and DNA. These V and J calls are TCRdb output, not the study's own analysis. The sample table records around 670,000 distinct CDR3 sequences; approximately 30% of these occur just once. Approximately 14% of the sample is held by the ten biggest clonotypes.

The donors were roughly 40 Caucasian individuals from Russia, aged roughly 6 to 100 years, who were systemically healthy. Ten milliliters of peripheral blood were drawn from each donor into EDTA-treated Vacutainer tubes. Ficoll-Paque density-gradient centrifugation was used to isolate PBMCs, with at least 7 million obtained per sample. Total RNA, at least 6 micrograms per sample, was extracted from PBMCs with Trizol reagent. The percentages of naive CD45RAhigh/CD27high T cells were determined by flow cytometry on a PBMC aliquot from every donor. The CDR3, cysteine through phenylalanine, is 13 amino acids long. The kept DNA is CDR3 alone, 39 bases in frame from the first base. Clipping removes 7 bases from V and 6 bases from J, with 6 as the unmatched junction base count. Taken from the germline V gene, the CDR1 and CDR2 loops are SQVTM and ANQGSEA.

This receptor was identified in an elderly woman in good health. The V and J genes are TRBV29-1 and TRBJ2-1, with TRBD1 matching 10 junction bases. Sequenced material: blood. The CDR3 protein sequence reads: CSARQGAGNEQFF. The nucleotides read TGCAGCGCCCGACAGGGGGCCGGCAATGAGCAGTTCTTC.